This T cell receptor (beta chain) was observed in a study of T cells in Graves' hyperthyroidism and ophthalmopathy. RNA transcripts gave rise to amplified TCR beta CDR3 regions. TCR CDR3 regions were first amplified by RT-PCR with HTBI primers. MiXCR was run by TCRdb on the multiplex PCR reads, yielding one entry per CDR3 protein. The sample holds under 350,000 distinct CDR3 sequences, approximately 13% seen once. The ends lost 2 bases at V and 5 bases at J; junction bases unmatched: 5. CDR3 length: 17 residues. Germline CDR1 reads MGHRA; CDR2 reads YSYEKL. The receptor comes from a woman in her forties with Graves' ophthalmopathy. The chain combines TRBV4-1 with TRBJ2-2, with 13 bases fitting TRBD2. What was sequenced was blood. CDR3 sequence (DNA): TGCGCCAGCAGCCAAACGGGACTAGCGGGAAGAACCGGGGAGCTGTTTTTT. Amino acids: CASSQTGLAGRTGELFF.